These 12 T cell receptor beta chains share one sample of origin, sequenced in a study of cytomegalovirus exposure and HLA in healthy donors. Both 60 Vbeta primers and 13 Jbeta primers went into the PCR. Assay: immunoSEQ multiplex PCR; the TCRdb copy retains only in-frame clones and omits some. This table has roughly 100,000 clones, less than 9.5% appearing once. The sample taken for sequencing was PBMCs. These receptors all come from a man between 50 and 59 years old in good health and CMV-seropositive.

The chain links TRBV12-5 to TRBJ1-1, with D unclear. Germline V gene data show CDR1 as LGHNT and CDR2 as FRNRAP. V lost 4 bases to trimming and J lost 0 bases, with 12 bases between them. The CDR3 covers 15 residues. This chain's CDR3 is CASGSPYRVNTEAFF. The CDR3 DNA reads TGTGCTAGTGGTTCTCCTTATCGGGTGAACACTGAAGCTTTCTTT. The full variable domain, its missing parts supplied by reference TRBV12-5 and TRBJ1-1, is DARVTQTPRHKVTEMGQEVTMRCQPILGHNTVFWYRQTMMQGLELLAYFRNRAPLDDSGMPKDRFSAEMPDATLATLKIQPSEPRDSAVYFCASGSPYRVNTEAFFGQGTRLTVV.

The chain couples TRBV27 to TRBJ1-5; 9 positions match TRBD1. CDR1 and CDR2 from the germline V gene are MNHEY and SMNVEV (reference sequence). Trimming took 6 bases from V and 1 from J; bases not matched to a gene: 10. This CDR3 is built from 17 residues. The CDR3 sequence: CASSKGTGTGSNQPQHF. The DNA for the CDR3 is TGTGCCAGCAGCAAGGGGACCGGGACAGGGAGCAATCAGCCCCAGCATTTT.

The V call is TRBV7-2, the J call TRBJ1-5, with D maybe TRBD1 (5 bases). CDR3 length: 15 residues. V lost 1 base, J lost 2 bases, and 9 bases lay in between. Per germline, CDR1 SGHTA and CDR2 FQGNSA. CDR3 residues: CASSLDGGGNQPQHF. For the CDR3, the DNA is TGTGCCAGCAGCTTAGATGGAGGGGGCAATCAGCCCCAGCATTTT.

The chain has TRBV27 and TRBJ1-1; the D is unclear. The CDR3 has 13 amino acids. Trimming stripped 2 bases from V and 4 bases from J, with 8 bases between. In germline, CDR1 is MNHEY, CDR2 SMNVEV (reference sequence). CDR3: CASSLTAATEAFF. In DNA form, the CDR3 reads TGTGCCAGCAGTTTAACGGCGGCCACTGAAGCTTTCTTT.

About this clone: At the DNA level, this CDR3 is encoded by other sequences in the same sample as well. The V call is TRBV6-5, the J call TRBJ1-3; TRBD1 matches 7 bases. The V segment lost 5 bases and the J segment 2 bases; nucleotides outside the gene matches: 3. The CDR3 extends over 14 amino acids. The germline V gene has CDR1 MNHEY and CDR2 SVGAGI. This CDR3 reads CASSGTGAGNTIYF. CDR3 in DNA: TGTGCCAGCAGTGGAACAGGGGCTGGAAACACCATATATTTT.

This clone has only a few counts. V usage is TRBV2 and J usage is TRBJ2-5; D unresolved. CDR1 and CDR2 (germline): SNHLY, FYNNEI. Trimming stripped 5 bases from V and 5 bases from J, with 6 bases between. The CDR3 loop spans 11 amino acids. CDR3 amino acids: CASSQLETQYF. The CDR3 nucleotides read TGTGCCAGCAGTCAACTTGAGACCCAGTACTTC. The variable domain in full, completed from reference TRBV2 and TRBJ2-5, reads EPEVTQTPSHQVTQMGQEVILRCVPISNHLYFYWYRQILGQKVEFLVSFYNNEISEKSEIFDDQFSVERPDGSNFTLKIRSTKLEDSAMYFCASSQLETQYFGPGTRLLVL.

Details on this clone: Its ends do not fully match the called genes, so a read error is possible. The rearrangement joins TRBV11-1 to TRBJ1-2; 7 bases map to TRBD1. CDR3 length equals 15 residues. Germline CDR1 and CDR2: SGHAT and FQDESV (reference sequence). The CDR3 nucleotides read TGTGCCAGCAGCGCACTACAGGGGACGGTCTATTGCTACACCTTC. This encodes CASSALQGTVYCYTF.

The chain is built from TRBV29-1 and TRBJ2-1; 10 bases match TRBD2. This CDR3 has 15 residues. Germline CDR1 reads SQVTM; CDR2 reads ANQGSEA. The V and J ends lost 6 bases and 0 bases, in that order; junction bases with no gene match: 5. The CDR3 DNA reads TGCAGCGTGGCAGGACTAGCGGCCTCCTACAATGAGCAGTTCTTC. As protein: CSVAGLAASYNEQFF.

This clone was seen a few times. The chain recombines TRBV28 with TRBJ1-2, with D maybe TRBD1 (6 bases). V shed 2 bases and J shed 4 bases, with 14 bases lying between them. The germline V gene encodes CDR1 MDHEN and CDR2 SYDVKM. This CDR3 contains 15 residues. CDR3 DNA: TGTGCCAGCAGTTTAACAGGGAGTTTGGGCTATGGCTACACCTTC. It codes for CASSLTGSLGYGYTF.

This clone showed up many times. The chain uses TRBV10-3 and TRBJ2-2; 7 bases are shared with TRBD2. The CDR3 runs 16 residues. CDR1 and CDR2 from the germline V gene are ENHRY and SYGVKD. Unmatched junction bases numbered 10, after V lost 8 bases and J lost 1 base. CDR3 DNA: TGTGCCATCCGGGGTAGCGGGCGTTTGAACACCGGGGAGCTGTTTTTT. Protein product: CAIRGSGRLNTGELFF.

This clone turned up a few times. The chain employs TRBV28 and TRBJ1-6; D call uncertain. Looked up from germline, CDR1 is MDHEN and CDR2 is SYDVKM. The CDR3 covers 17 residues. V was trimmed by 2 bases and J by 0 bases, leaving 11 bases between them. CDR3 bases: TGTGCCAGCAGTTTAGCTTCGGTTAGCTCCTATAATTCACCCCTCCACTTT. This encodes CASSLASVSSYNSPLHF.

There are a few counts of this clone. The rearrangement uses TRBV27 and TRBJ2-7; D uncertain. This CDR3 has 12 residues. CDR1 is MNHEY, CDR2 SMNVEV, per germline (reference sequence). Trimming stripped 2 bases from V and 2 bases from J, with 4 bases between. The DNA for the CDR3 is TGTGCCAGCAGTTTAAATACCTACGAGCAGTACTTC. Translation gives CASSLNTYEQYF.